The rows below give T cell receptor beta chains drawn from one sample of a study of T cell repertoires in aging, cancer and after chemotherapy. One entry per CDR3 protein results from TCRdb running MiXCR on the multiplex PCR reads. The sample contains 7,000 to 9,500 distinct CDR3 sequences, roughly 33% of which appear only once. Material for sequencing was blood. These receptors all stem from a human donor in good health. The donor label of this sample is uncertain. The CDR3 runs from the conserved cysteine through the conserved F or W. Clone size, where shown, is once, few, many, or a class for clones that have expanded.

cdr3_aa: CASSLGGTGDMDTQYF
v_call: TRBV5-1
j_call: TRBJ2-3
clone_size: -

cdr3_aa: CASSLVASGGAGDTQYF
v_call: TRBV7-6
j_call: TRBJ2-3
clone_size: -

cdr3_aa: CASSTEAGQDTQYF
v_call: TRBV5-1
j_call: TRBJ2-3
clone_size: -

cdr3_aa: CASSLGQGRDTQYF
v_call: TRBV5-6
j_call: TRBJ2-3
clone_size: -

cdr3_aa: CASSLKNRERHGYTF
v_call: TRBV19
j_call: TRBJ1-2
clone_size: few

cdr3_aa: CATSKGLQGLNIQYF
v_call: TRBV15
j_call: TRBJ2-4
clone_size: -

cdr3_aa: CASSLLTDTQYF
v_call: TRBV7-2
j_call: TRBJ2-3
clone_size: medium-sized

cdr3_aa: CAIRDTGLRGYTF
v_call: TRBV10-3
j_call: TRBJ1-2
clone_size: few

cdr3_aa: CASSPETTGQETQYF
v_call: TRBV28
j_call: TRBJ2-5
clone_size: -

cdr3_aa: CASSAGGGRETQYF
v_call: TRBV6-1
j_call: TRBJ2-5
clone_size: few

cdr3_aa: CASSYGYGSATEAFF
v_call: TRBV6-5
j_call: TRBJ1-1
clone_size: -

cdr3_aa: CASSSAGTTDTQYF
v_call: TRBV5-6
j_call: TRBJ2-3
clone_size: -

cdr3_aa: CASSLAERGSTDTQYF
v_call: TRBV5-4
j_call: TRBJ2-3
clone_size: few

cdr3_aa: CATSLLGAQGDEQFF
v_call: TRBV24-1
j_call: TRBJ2-1
clone_size: -

cdr3_aa: CASSLGLAGVGNEQYF
v_call: TRBV12-3/TRBV12-4
j_call: TRBJ2-7
clone_size: -

cdr3_aa: CASSYSGTGVFVTQYF
v_call: TRBV6-5
j_call: TRBJ2-5
clone_size: -

cdr3_aa: CATRPPNTGELFF
v_call: TRBV19
j_call: TRBJ2-2
clone_size: medium-sized

cdr3_aa: CASSTDRFKGNQPQHF
v_call: TRBV6-2/TRBV6-3
j_call: TRBJ1-5
clone_size: -

cdr3_aa: CASSYSERESSYEQYF
v_call: TRBV6-5
j_call: TRBJ2-7
clone_size: few

cdr3_aa: CASSLGGATEAFF
v_call: TRBV5-6
j_call: TRBJ1-1
clone_size: -

cdr3_aa: CAWTPSGNTIYF
v_call: TRBV30
j_call: TRBJ1-3
clone_size: medium-sized

cdr3_aa: CAWSKRSSYEQYF
v_call: TRBV30
j_call: TRBJ2-7
clone_size: few

cdr3_aa: CASRASGPLTF
v_call: TRBV6-5
j_call: TRBJ2-5
clone_size: few

cdr3_aa: CASSSYIYNEQFF
v_call: TRBV5-5
j_call: TRBJ2-1
clone_size: -

cdr3_aa: CASSTRDRGPYEQYF
v_call: TRBV27
j_call: TRBJ2-7
clone_size: -

cdr3_aa: CASSIVGRLYQPQHF
v_call: TRBV19
j_call: TRBJ1-5
clone_size: -

cdr3_aa: CASSPRQGTNTGELFF
v_call: TRBV5-1
j_call: TRBJ2-2
clone_size: -

cdr3_aa: CASRETGGYGYTF
v_call: TRBV5-1
j_call: TRBJ1-2
clone_size: -